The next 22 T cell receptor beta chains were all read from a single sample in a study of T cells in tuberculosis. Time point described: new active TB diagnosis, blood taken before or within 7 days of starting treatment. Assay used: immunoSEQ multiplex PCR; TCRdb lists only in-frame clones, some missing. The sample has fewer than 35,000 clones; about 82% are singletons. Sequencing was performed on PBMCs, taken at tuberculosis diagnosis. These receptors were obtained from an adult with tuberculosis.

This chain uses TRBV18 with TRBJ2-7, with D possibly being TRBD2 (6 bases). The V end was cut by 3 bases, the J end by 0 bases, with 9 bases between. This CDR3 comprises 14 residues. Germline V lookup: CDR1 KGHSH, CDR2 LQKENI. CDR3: CASSPEGRSYEQYF. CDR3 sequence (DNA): TGTGCCAGCTCACCGGAGGGGCGCTCCTACGAGCAGTACTTC.

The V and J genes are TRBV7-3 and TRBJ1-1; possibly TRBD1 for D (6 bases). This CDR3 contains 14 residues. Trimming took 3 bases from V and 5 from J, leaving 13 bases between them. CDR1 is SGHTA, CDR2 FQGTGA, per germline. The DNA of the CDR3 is TGTGCCAGCAGCTTGACAGGTGGTGTGACTGAAGCTTTCTTT. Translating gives CASSLTGGVTEAFF.

CDR3 sequence (DNA): TGTGCCAGCAGCCCTAGACAGGGACCTGAAAAACTGTTTTTT. It codes for CASSPRQGPEKLFF. The chain uses TRBV14 and TRBJ1-4; 7 bases fit TRBD1. This CDR3 has 14 residues. Germline values: CDR1 SGHDN, CDR2 FVKESK. The trim removed 4 bases at V and 7 bases at J, leaving 6 bases unmatched. Full variable domain (outside the CDR3, taken from reference TRBV14 and TRBJ1-4): EAGVTQFPSHSVIEKGQTVTLRCDPISGHDNLYWYRRVMGKEIKFLLHFVKESKQDESGMPNNRFLAERTGGTYSTLKVQPAELEDSGVYFCASSPRQGPEKLFFGSGTQLSVL.

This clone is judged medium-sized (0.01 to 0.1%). CDR3 bases: TGTGCCAGCGGCAGGGGGGCCGAGCAGTACTTC. Its protein is CASGRGAEQYF. The chain is built from TRBV6-5 and TRBJ2-7, with a tentative D call TRBD1 (7 bases). There are 11 residues in the CDR3. Germline V lookup: CDR1 MNHEY, CDR2 SVGAGI. V lost 8 bases, J lost 6 bases, and 11 bases lay in between.

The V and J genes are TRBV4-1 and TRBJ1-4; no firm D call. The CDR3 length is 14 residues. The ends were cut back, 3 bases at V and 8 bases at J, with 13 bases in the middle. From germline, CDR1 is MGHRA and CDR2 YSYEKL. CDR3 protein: CASSQFMVEEKLFF. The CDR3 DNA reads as TGCGCCAGCAGCCAGTTCATGGTGGAGGAAAAACTGTTTTTT.

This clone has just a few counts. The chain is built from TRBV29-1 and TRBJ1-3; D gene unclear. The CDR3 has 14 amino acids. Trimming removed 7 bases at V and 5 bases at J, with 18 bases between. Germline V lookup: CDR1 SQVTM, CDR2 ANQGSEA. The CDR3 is CSAQVSRGRNTIYF. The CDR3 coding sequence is TGCAGCGCTCAGGTTTCTCGTGGCCGAAACACCATATATTTT.

The CDR3 DNA follows: TGTGCCAGCAGCTTAGCGGGGGGGCCATCCGAGCAGTACTTC. Translated, it gives CASSLAGGPSEQYF. The rearrangement uses TRBV7-6 and TRBJ2-7; TRBD2 might be the D (7 bases). The V end lost 0 bases, the J end lost 6 bases, and 12 bases lay between the germline ends. CDR3 length: 14 amino acids. CDR1 SGHVS and CDR2 FNYEAQ come from the germline V gene.

CDR3 residues: CATSRGGTSGSRDEQFF. In DNA form, the CDR3 reads TGTGCCACCAGCAGAGGGGGGACTAGCGGGAGTCGAGATGAGCAGTTCTTC. This chain joins TRBV15 and TRBJ2-1, with TRBD2 identical over 14 bases. The CDR3 loop spans 17 amino acids. The ends lost 1 base at V and 8 bases at J; junction bases unmatched: 7. Germline values: CDR1 LNHNV, CDR2 YYDKDF (reference sequence).

CDR3: CASSVVSGPQETQYF. CDR3 in DNA: TGTGCCAGCAGCGTAGTTAGCGGACCTCAAGAGACCCAGTACTTC. V is TRBV9 and J is TRBJ2-5; TRBD2 is a possible D gene (6 bases). The CDR3 length is 15 residues. The germline CDR1 and CDR2 sequences are SGDLS and YYNGEE. The V end lost 0 bases, the J end lost 2 bases, and 11 bases lay between the germline ends.

The CDR3 loop is CAAYSGTAPSYEQYF. In DNA, the CDR3 is TGTGCCGCCTATAGCGGGACCGCTCCCTCCTACGAGCAGTACTTC. This chain joins TRBV6-1 and TRBJ2-7; 8 bases match TRBD2. V gave up 11 bases and J gave up 0 bases; unmatched junction bases: 12. The CDR3 length is 15 residues. Germline CDR1 and CDR2: MNHNS and SASEGT.

This CDR3 reads CASSLNSGTGFTYEQYF. As DNA, the CDR3 is TGTGCCAGCAGTTTAAATTCTGGGACAGGGTTCACCTACGAGCAGTACTTC. The J gene is TRBJ2-7, the V gene TRBV27, with 9 bases lining up with TRBD1. The V and J ends lost 2 bases and 2 bases, in that order; junction bases with no gene match: 10. From germline, CDR1 is MNHEY and CDR2 SMNVEV (reference sequence). The CDR3 totals 17 residues.

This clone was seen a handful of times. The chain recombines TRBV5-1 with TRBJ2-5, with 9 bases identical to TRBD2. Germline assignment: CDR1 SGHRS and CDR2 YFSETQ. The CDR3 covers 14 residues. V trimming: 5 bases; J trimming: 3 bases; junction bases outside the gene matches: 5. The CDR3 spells CASSYASGKETQYF. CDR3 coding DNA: TGCGCCAGCAGTTATGCTAGCGGGAAAGAGACCCAGTACTTC.

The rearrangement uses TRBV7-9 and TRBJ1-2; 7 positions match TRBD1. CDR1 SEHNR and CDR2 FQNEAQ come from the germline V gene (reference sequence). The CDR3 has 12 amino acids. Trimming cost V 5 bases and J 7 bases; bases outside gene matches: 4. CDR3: CASSLRQGGYTF. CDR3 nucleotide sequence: TGTGCCAGCAGCCTTAGACAGGGTGGCTACACCTTC. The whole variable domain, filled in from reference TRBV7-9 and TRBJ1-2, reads DTGVSQNPRHKITKRGQNVTFRCDPISEHNRLYWYRQTLGQGPEFLTYFQNEAQLEKSRLLSDRFSAERPKGSFSTLEIQRTEQGDSAMYLCASSLRQGGYTFGSGTRLTVV.

DNA of the CDR3: TGTGCCAGCAGTAGGGAGACAAACTATGGCTACACCTTC. Encoded protein: CASSRETNYGYTF. The chain carries TRBV2 and TRBJ1-2; D is ambiguous. This CDR3 is 13 amino acids long. Germline CDR1 and CDR2: SNHLY and FYNNEI. Trimming removed 5 bases from V and 2 bases from J, with 9 bases in between.

The CDR3 spells CASSAPPHEGRLWYGYTF. CDR3 nucleotides: TGTGCCAGCAGCGCTCCACCACATGAGGGAAGGTTGTGGTATGGCTACACCTTC. The chain combines TRBV9 with TRBJ1-2; D is uncertain. V dropped 3 bases and J dropped 5 bases, with 26 bases sitting between them. The CDR3 consists of 18 residues. CDR1 is SGDLS, CDR2 YYNGEE, per germline.

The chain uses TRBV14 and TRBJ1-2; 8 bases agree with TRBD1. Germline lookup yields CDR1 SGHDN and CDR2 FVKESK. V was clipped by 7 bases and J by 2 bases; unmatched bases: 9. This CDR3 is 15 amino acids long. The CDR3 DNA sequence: TGTGCCAGCAATATTCAGGGGGCACCAAACTATGGCTACACCTTC. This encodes CASNIQGAPNYGYTF. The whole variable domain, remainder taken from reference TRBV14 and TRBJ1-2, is EAGVTQFPSHSVIEKGQTVTLRCDPISGHDNLYWYRRVMGKEIKFLLHFVKESKQDESGMPNNRFLAERTGGTYSTLKVQPAELEDSGVYFCASNIQGAPNYGYTFGSGTRLTVV.

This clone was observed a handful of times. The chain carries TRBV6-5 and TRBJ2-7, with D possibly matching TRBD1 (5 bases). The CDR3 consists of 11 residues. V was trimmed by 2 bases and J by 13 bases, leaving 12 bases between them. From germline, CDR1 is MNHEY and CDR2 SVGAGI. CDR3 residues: CASSYETVSYF. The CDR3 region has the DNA TGTGCCAGCAGTTACGAGACAGTTTCCTACTTC.

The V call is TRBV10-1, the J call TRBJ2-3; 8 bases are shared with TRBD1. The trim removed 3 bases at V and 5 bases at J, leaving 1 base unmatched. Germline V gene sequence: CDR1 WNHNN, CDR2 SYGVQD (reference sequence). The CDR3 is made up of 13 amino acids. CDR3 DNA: TGCGCCAGCAGTGACAGGGGGCGAGATACGCAGTATTTT. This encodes CASSDRGRDTQYF.

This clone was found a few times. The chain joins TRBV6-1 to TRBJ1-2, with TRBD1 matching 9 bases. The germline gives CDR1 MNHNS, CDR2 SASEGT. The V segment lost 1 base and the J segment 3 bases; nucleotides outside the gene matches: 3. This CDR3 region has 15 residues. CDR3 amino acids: CASSEGGTGYYGYTF. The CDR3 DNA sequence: TGTGCCAGCAGTGAAGGGGGGACAGGGTACTATGGCTACACCTTC.

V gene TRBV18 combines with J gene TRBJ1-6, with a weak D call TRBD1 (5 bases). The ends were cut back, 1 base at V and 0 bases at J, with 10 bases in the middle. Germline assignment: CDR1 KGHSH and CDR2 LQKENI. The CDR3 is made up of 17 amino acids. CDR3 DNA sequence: TGTGCCAGCTCACCACAGGGGACTAGCTCCTATAATTCACCCCTCCACTTT. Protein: CASSPQGTSSYNSPLHF.

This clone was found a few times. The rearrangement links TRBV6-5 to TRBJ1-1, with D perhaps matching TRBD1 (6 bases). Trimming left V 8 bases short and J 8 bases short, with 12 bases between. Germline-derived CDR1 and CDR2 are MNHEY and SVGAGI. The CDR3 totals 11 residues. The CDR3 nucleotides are TGTGCCAGCGGGTTGGGGGCCGAAGCTTTCTTT. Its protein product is CASGLGAEAFF.

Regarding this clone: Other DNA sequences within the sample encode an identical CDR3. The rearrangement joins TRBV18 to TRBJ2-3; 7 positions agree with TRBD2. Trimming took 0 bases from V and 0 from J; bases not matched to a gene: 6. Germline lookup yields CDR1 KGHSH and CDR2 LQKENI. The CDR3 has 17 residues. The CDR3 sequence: CASSPPGSGGSTDTQYF. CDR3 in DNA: TGTGCCAGCTCACCACCCGGGTCGGGGGGTAGCACAGATACGCAGTATTTT. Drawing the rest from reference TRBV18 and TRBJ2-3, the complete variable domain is NAGVMQNPRHLVRRRGQEARLRCSPMKGHSHVYWYRQLPEEGLKFMVYLQKENIIDESGMPKERFSAEFPKEGPSILRIQQVVRGDSAAYFCASSPPGSGGSTDTQYFGPGTRLTVL.